The 8 T cell receptor beta chains below come from one sample, sequenced in a study of CD8+CD57+ T cells in acquired aplastic anemia. Genomic DNA acted as the template from which TCR beta VDJ combination and CDR3 sequence profiling were carried out. TCRdb processed the reads anew with MiXCR; each CDR3 protein has one entry. Among 200,000 to 250,000 distinct CDR3 sequences listed, around three fifths were seen once. The sequenced patients had an expansion of CD8+CD57+ cells seen by flow cytometry. Sequenced sample: sorted CD4+, CD8+, or CD8+CD57+ T cells (not recorded which) from PBMCs. These receptors were taken from a human donor with aplastic anemia.

This clonotype appeared a few times. CDR3 coding DNA: TGCAGTGCAGCCGGGGGAGCGGGGGGAGAGACCCAGTACTTC. Protein: CSAAGGAGGETQYF. V is TRBV20-1 and J is TRBJ2-5, with 9 nucleotides matching TRBD2. The CDR3 sequence is 14 residues long. CDR1 and CDR2 (germline): DFQATT, SNEGSKA (reference sequence). V dropped 6 bases and J dropped 4; count of bases not matched to a gene: 9.

The chain recombines TRBV10-3 with TRBJ1-6; 10 nucleotides line up with TRBD1. CDR1 and CDR2 from the germline V gene are ENHRY and SYGVKD. The CDR3 loop spans 14 amino acids. Losses at the gene ends were 2 bases for V and 9 bases for J; bases not matched to a gene: 1. CDR3 residues: CAISEDRGLSPLHF. In nucleotides, the CDR3 is TGTGCCATCAGTGAGGACAGGGGGCTTTCACCCCTCCACTTT.

This clonotype was seen many times. The CDR3 loop is CATTGHPGPQHF. For the CDR3, the DNA is TGTGCCACAACGGGACACCCAGGGCCCCAGCATTTT. This sequence joins TRBV28 and TRBJ1-5, with D possibly being TRBD1 (6 bases). Trimming removed 10 bases from V and 9 bases from J, with 16 bases in between. The CDR3 sequence is 12 residues long. Germline V gene lookup returns CDR1 MDHEN and CDR2 SYDVKM.

The chain carries TRBV19 and TRBJ1-6, with 7 nucleotides matching TRBD1. This CDR3 is 14 amino acids long. Germline V lookup: CDR1 LNHDA, CDR2 SQIVND (reference sequence). Germline trimming cut 7 bases from V and 9 bases from J; bases unmatched to any gene: 9. CDR3 residues: CASTVTGLGSPLHF. CDR3 in DNA: TGTGCCAGTACCGTGACAGGGTTAGGTTCACCCCTCCACTTT.

This clonotype was counted a single time. J is TRBJ2-5 and V is TRBV6-1; 9 bases are a match to TRBD1. V trimming: 1 base; J trimming: 5 bases; junction bases outside the gene matches: 8. Per the germline V gene, CDR1 is MNHNS and CDR2 is SASEGT. The CDR3 length is 16 residues. As DNA, the CDR3 is TGTGCCAGCAGTGAAGGACCGTACAGGGGGCTGGAGACCCAGTACTTC. This codes for CASSEGPYRGLETQYF.

The chain carries TRBV9 and TRBJ2-1; the match to TRBD1 covers 8 bases. The germline CDR1 and CDR2 sequences are SGDLS and YYNGEE. The CDR3 length is 15 residues. The junction had 6 bases not matched to a gene; V was cut back by 3 bases and J by 4 bases. CDR3 nucleotide sequence: TGTGCCAGCAGCGACCCGGGACAGGAATACAATGAGCAGTTCTTC. Encoded protein: CASSDPGQEYNEQFF. Variable domain in full (rest from reference TRBV9 and TRBJ2-1): DSGVTQTPKHLITATGQRVTLRCSPRSGDLSVYWYQQSLDQGLQFLIQYYNGEERAKGNILERFSAQQFPDLHSELNLSSLELGDSALYFCASSDPGQEYNEQFFGPGTRLTVL.

There are a few counts of this clonotype. The V gene is TRBV7-9, the J gene TRBJ2-7; D is ambiguous. V was trimmed by 5 bases and J by 2 bases, leaving 16 bases between them. This CDR3 comprises 15 residues. Germline-derived CDR1 and CDR2 are SEHNR and FQNEAQ (reference sequence). In DNA form, the CDR3 reads TGTGCCAGCAGCCCTTCTAGGACGGCTACCTACGAGCAGTACTTC. This encodes CASSPSRTATYEQYF.

The chain joins TRBV19 to TRBJ1-3; the D is unclear. Germline lookup yields CDR1 LNHDA and CDR2 SQIVND (reference sequence). V was pared by 5 bases and J by 2 bases, with 16 bases between. The CDR3 loop spans 16 amino acids. CDR3 DNA sequence: TGTGCCAGTAGTCTGGGGTCAGTGGGAACTGGAAACACCATATATTTT. It translates to CASSLGSVGTGNTIYF. Together with reference TRBV19 and TRBJ1-3, the CDR3 gives the full variable domain: DGGITQSPKYLFRKEGQNVTLSCEQNLNHDAMYWYRQDPGQGLRLIYYSQIVNDFQKGDIAEGYSVSREKKESFPLTVTSAQKNPTAFYLCASSLGSVGTGNTIYFGEGSWLTVV.